The 26 T cell receptor beta chains presented below share a single source sample, sequenced in a study of OX40 agonist ivuxolimab in advanced cancers. Libraries were prepared by immunoSEQ multiplex PCR; TCRdb keeps only in-frame clonotypes and omits some of them. The sample has some 60,000 clones; about nine tenths are singletons. The source was CD4+ or CD8+ T cells sorted from blood, collected in a trial of the OX40 agonist ivuxolimab. Source of these receptors: an adult with an advanced solid tumor such as melanoma, head and neck, liver or kidney cancer.

This clone was detected only once. The chain couples TRBV5-4 to TRBJ2-7; weak D call: TRBD1 (6 bases). Per germline, CDR1 SGHNT and CDR2 YYREEE (reference sequence). This CDR3 contains 12 residues. V dropped 3 bases and J dropped 6 bases, with 10 bases sitting between them. The CDR3 bases are TGTGCCAGCAGCTCACCCAGGGGCGAGCAGTACTTC. Translated, it gives CASSSPRGEQYF.

This chain joins TRBV5-4 and TRBJ2-5; 8 nucleotides align to TRBD1. The CDR3 length is 14 residues. Germline V gene sequence: CDR1 SGHNT, CDR2 YYREEE (reference sequence). The V gene end was trimmed by 4 bases and the J gene end by 6 bases; junction bases not matched to a gene: 8. Written as DNA, the CDR3 is TGTGCCAGCAGCGTACCGGGACAGGTTAAGACCCAGTACTTC. It translates to CASSVPGQVKTQYF.

The rearrangement joins TRBV7-9 to TRBJ1-2; the D gene is possibly TRBD1 (6 bases). The germline V gene encodes CDR1 SEHNR and CDR2 FQNEAQ (reference sequence). The CDR3 covers 14 residues. The germline V and J ends were trimmed by 1 base and 8 bases, with 14 bases remaining between them. The chain's CDR3 is CASSLGGRGWGYTF. As DNA, the CDR3 is TGTGCCAGCAGCTTAGGAGGCAGGGGTTGGGGCTACACCTTC.

The V gene is TRBV10-3, the J gene TRBJ2-7; 7 bases map to TRBD2. The V gene end was trimmed by 2 bases and the J gene end by 4 bases; junction bases not matched to a gene: 8. Per the germline V gene, CDR1 is ENHRY and CDR2 is SYGVKD. The CDR3 length is 15 residues. The CDR3 spells CAISEALGGVYEQYF. The DNA for the CDR3 is TGTGCCATCAGTGAGGCCCTTGGGGGGGTTTACGAGCAGTACTTC.

This chain connects TRBV10-3 to TRBJ2-3; a possible D gene is TRBD2 (5 bases). CDR1 is ENHRY and CDR2 is SYGVKD in the germline V gene. The CDR3 runs 15 residues. V lost 6 bases and J lost 5, with 18 bases in between. The CDR3 bases are TGTGCCATCAGCATAGGACGCCCGAGGGAAGATACGCAGTATTTT. It specifies CAISIGRPREDTQYF.

This clone is a singleton in its sample. The chain combines TRBV5-4 with TRBJ2-3; 7 bases are shared with TRBD2. Trimming took 5 bases from V and 5 from J; bases not matched to a gene: 8. CDR1 is SGHNT and CDR2 is YYREEE in the germline V gene (reference sequence). This CDR3 region has 14 residues. The DNA for the CDR3 is TGTGCCAGCAGTTCCCCCGGGGGGATAGATACGCAGTATTTT. This translates into CASSSPGGIDTQYF. The full variable domain, in which reference TRBV5-4 and TRBJ2-3 provide the parts outside the CDR3, is ETGVTQSPTHLIKTRGQQVTLRCSSQSGHNTVSWYQQALGQGPQFIFQYYREEENGRGNFPPRFSGLQFPNYSSELNVNALELDDSALYLCASSSPGGIDTQYFGPGTRLTVL.

The chain couples TRBV5-1 to TRBJ1-5; 7 bases align to TRBD1. The V gene's germline CDR1 is SGHRS and CDR2 YFSETQ. The ends lost 3 bases at V and 0 bases at J; junction bases unmatched: 3. The CDR3 contains 15 residues. The CDR3 region has the DNA TGCGCCAGCAGCTCGCAGGGGGTTAGCAATCAGCCCCAGCATTTT. This encodes CASSSQGVSNQPQHF.

The chain has TRBV5-4 and TRBJ2-7, with 8 positions matching TRBD1. V lost 4 bases, J lost 2 bases, and 8 bases stayed unmatched. The germline CDR1 and CDR2 sequences are SGHNT and YYREEE (reference sequence). This CDR3 spans 15 amino acids. The CDR3 sequence is CASSPGTGSPYEQYF. The CDR3 DNA is TGTGCCAGCAGCCCGGGGACAGGTAGTCCCTACGAGCAGTACTTC.

The CDR3 loop is CAISLRQGGVNTEAFF. CDR3 DNA sequence: TGTGCCATCAGTCTCCGACAAGGGGGGGTGAACACTGAAGCTTTCTTT. V and J are TRBV10-3 and TRBJ1-1, with D possibly TRBD1 on 6 matching bases. The CDR3 spans 16 residues. Germline V gene data show CDR1 as ENHRY and CDR2 as SYGVKD. Trimming removed 5 bases from V and 0 bases from J, with 16 bases in between.

The chain has TRBV5-1 and TRBJ2-1; 12 bases align to TRBD2. CDR1 and CDR2 (germline): SGHRS, YFSETQ. There are 13 residues in the CDR3. Trimming took 5 bases from V and 7 from J; bases not matched to a gene: 1. CDR3 loop: CASRLAGGNEQFF. The CDR3 DNA follows: TGCGCCAGCAGACTAGCGGGAGGAAATGAGCAGTTCTTC.

The sample holds one count of this clone. This chain joins TRBV28 and TRBJ2-5; D is undetermined. The J call may be incorrect, as the DNA end agrees better with TRBJ2-7. Per germline, CDR1 MDHEN and CDR2 SYDVKM. The CDR3 runs 11 residues. The CDR3 nucleotides read TGTGCCAGCTCAGTTTATGGCGAGCAGTACTTC. Amino acids: CASSVYGEQYF.

The chain has TRBV2 and TRBJ1-2, with a tentative D call TRBD1 (5 bases). The CDR3 extends over 13 amino acids. CDR1 and CDR2 (germline): SNHLY, FYNNEI. The V and J ends lost 6 bases and 5 bases respectively, with 13 bases between them. CDR3 in amino acids: CASSEGRSYGYTF. The CDR3 nucleotides read TGTGCCAGCAGCGAGGGACGCAGTTATGGCTACACCTTC. Filled out from reference TRBV2 and TRBJ1-2, the complete variable domain reads EPEVTQTPSHQVTQMGQEVILRCVPISNHLYFYWYRQILGQKVEFLVSFYNNEISEKSEIFDDQFSVERPDGSNFTLKIRSTKLEDSAMYFCASSEGRSYGYTFGSGTRLTVV.

This chain uses TRBV30 with TRBJ1-3; D uncertain. CDR1 and CDR2 from the germline V gene are GTSNPN and SVGIG (reference sequence). Trimming pared 5 bases from V and 7 bases from J, leaving 15 bases between. The CDR3 has 13 amino acids. CDR3 in amino acids: CAWQSGWLNTIYF. The DNA for the CDR3 is TGTGCCTGGCAGAGTGGTTGGCTGAACACCATATATTTT.

V usage is TRBV7-9 and J usage is TRBJ2-2; D not certain. The CDR3 contains 16 residues. V lost 5 bases to trimming and J lost 6 bases, with 19 bases between them. Germline V gene data show CDR1 as SEHNR and CDR2 as FQNEAQ (reference sequence). The CDR3 loop is CASSAGRPAVSGELFF. In DNA form, the CDR3 reads TGTGCCAGCAGCGCCGGCAGGCCGGCGGTGTCCGGGGAGCTGTTTTTT.

This sequence joins TRBV28 and TRBJ2-3; maybe TRBD1 (6 bases). Looked up from germline, CDR1 is MDHEN and CDR2 is SYDVKM. The CDR3 extends over 17 amino acids. Trimming removed 6 bases from V and 0 bases from J, with 19 bases in between. In DNA form, the CDR3 reads TGTGCCAGCAGATCGGACTCCCAGGGGCTAAGCACAGATACGCAGTATTTT. It encodes CASRSDSQGLSTDTQYF.

This chain uses TRBV11-2 with TRBJ2-7; D might be TRBD1 (6 bases). CDR1 and CDR2 (germline): SGHAT, FQNNGV. The CDR3 spans 13 residues. Trimming took 5 bases from V and 7 from J, leaving 15 bases between them. The CDR3: CASSPRVQGEQYF. The CDR3 region has the DNA TGTGCCAGCAGCCCCCGGGTTCAGGGGGAGCAGTACTTC.

The chain joins TRBV7-9 to TRBJ2-3, with no clear D. This CDR3 is 11 amino acids long. The germline V gene has CDR1 SEHNR and CDR2 FQNEAQ (reference sequence). Trimming shortened V by 10 bases and J by 1 base, and 6 bases separated the two germline ends. CDR3 in amino acids: CATRGTDTQYF. The CDR3 region has the DNA TGTGCCACCCGGGGCACAGATACGCAGTATTTT.

The genes are TRBV10-3 and TRBJ1-1; TRBD1 aligns across 9 bases. V lost 7 bases to trimming and J lost 2 bases; unmatched junction nucleotides: 5. Looked up from germline, CDR1 is ENHRY and CDR2 is SYGVKD. CDR3 length: 14 amino acids. As DNA, the CDR3 is TGTGCCATCACCGAGGGACAGGGTAACACTGAAGCTTTCTTT. Amino acid sequence: CAITEGQGNTEAFF.

This clone has a handful of counts. In DNA, the CDR3 is TGTGCCAGCAGCTCCTGGGGGAGGGCAACCTACGAGCAGTACTTC. This sequence encodes CASSSWGRATYEQYF. The V and J genes are TRBV5-8 and TRBJ2-7, with 7 bases aligning to TRBD2. CDR3 length equals 15 residues. Germline loops: CDR1 SGHTS, CDR2 YDEGEE. V shed 3 bases and J 2 bases; nucleotides not matched to a gene: 8.

The chain carries TRBV9 and TRBJ2-5; unclear D gene. CDR1 and CDR2 from the germline V gene are SGDLS and YYNGEE. V lost 6 bases, J lost 5 bases, and 17 bases lay in between. CDR3 length: 14 residues. The CDR3 DNA is TGTGCCAGCACCCCTGAGCCAGTTTGGGAGACCCAGTACTTC. Amino acid sequence: CASTPEPVWETQYF.

This chain connects TRBV10-1 to TRBJ2-7; no reliable D call. Germline V CDR1 and CDR2: WNHNN, SYGVQD (reference sequence). V was trimmed by 1 base and J by 3 bases, leaving 4 bases between them. This CDR3 contains 12 residues. This CDR3 reads CASSEWSYEQYF. CDR3 DNA: TGCGCCAGCAGTGAGTGGAGCTACGAGCAGTACTTC.

The J gene is TRBJ1-2, the V gene TRBV28; tentative D call: TRBD1 (5 bases). Trimming left V 5 bases short and J 0 bases short, with 16 bases between. Germline assignment: CDR1 MDHEN and CDR2 SYDVKM. The CDR3 has 16 residues. CDR3 loop: CASSAFRGGANYGYTF. The CDR3 bases are TGTGCCAGCAGTGCTTTTCGTGGAGGGGCTAACTATGGCTACACCTTC.

The genes are TRBV5-1 and TRBJ2-7, with 12 bases fitting TRBD2. The ends lost 2 bases at V and 4 bases at J; junction bases unmatched: 4. Per the germline V gene, CDR1 is SGHRS and CDR2 is YFSETQ. This CDR3 has 15 amino acids. The CDR3 spells CASSLGLAGRYEQYF. As DNA, the CDR3 is TGCGCCAGCAGCTTAGGACTAGCGGGAAGGTACGAGCAGTACTTC.

The V call is TRBV6-5, the J call TRBJ2-7, with 7 bases matching TRBD2. Germline assignment: CDR1 MNHEY and CDR2 SVGAGI. The CDR3 contains 15 residues. The V segment lost 4 bases and the J segment 0 bases; nucleotides outside the gene matches: 6. This CDR3 reads CASSSLADYSYEQYF. DNA for the CDR3: TGTGCCAGCAGTTCGCTAGCGGACTACTCCTACGAGCAGTACTTC.

The CDR3 DNA reads TGTGCCAGCAGCTTTTCAGGAACTTCTTACACCGGGGAGCTGTTTTTT. Encoded protein: CASSFSGTSYTGELFF. This chain uses TRBV5-6 with TRBJ2-2; D is undetermined. From germline, CDR1 is SGHDT and CDR2 YYEEEE. The CDR3 runs to 16 residues. The germline V and J ends were trimmed by 2 bases and 3 bases, with 14 bases remaining between them.

The chain recombines TRBV7-3 with TRBJ2-3; D uncertain. This CDR3 contains 13 residues. V lost 5 bases to trimming and J lost 6 bases, with 12 bases between them. Germline values: CDR1 SGHTA, CDR2 FQGTGA. DNA for the CDR3: TGTGCCAGCAGCGCCATCGGAGAGGATACGCAGTATTTT. Protein: CASSAIGEDTQYF. Filled out from reference TRBV7-3 and TRBJ2-3, the complete variable domain reads GAGVSQTPSNKVTEKGKYVELRCDPISGHTALYWYRQSLGQGPEFLIYFQGTGAADDSGLPNDRFFAVRPEGSVSTLKIQRTERGDSAVYLCASSAIGEDTQYFGPGTRLTVL.